This T cell receptor beta chain originates from a study of tissue T cells after allogeneic stem cell transplantation. Whole-study context: Patients with graft-versus-host disease had grafts: several unmodified, three CD34-selected and T-cell-depleted. Every graft-versus-host disease patient had gastrointestinal disease and got several lines of graft-versus-host disease therapy. Findings of the study overall: Shared clones across patients were few; motif clustering revealed tissue-specific shared signatures.

Turning to this clone: What it binds is not known.

Libraries were prepared by immunoSEQ multiplex PCR; TCRdb keeps only in-frame clonotypes and omits some of them. The sample gives about 26,000 clones, around 90% of which show up once; 1.5% to 2.5% is in the top ten. The CDR3 is 15 amino acids. V was trimmed by 0 bases and J by 3 bases, leaving 10 bases between them. Germline values: CDR1 SGHRS, CDR2 YFSETQ. Sequences were derived from blood, sampled before transplantation. This chain links TRBV5-1 with TRBJ1-5, with D perhaps TRBD1 (5 bases). The clonotype was recovered from a male donor older than 55 who later had graft-versus-host disease after an allogeneic stem cell transplant. CDR3 in DNA: TGCGCCAGCAGCTTGGACGGAGGGGACAATCAGCCCCAGCATTTT. It yields the protein CASSLDGGDNQPQHF.